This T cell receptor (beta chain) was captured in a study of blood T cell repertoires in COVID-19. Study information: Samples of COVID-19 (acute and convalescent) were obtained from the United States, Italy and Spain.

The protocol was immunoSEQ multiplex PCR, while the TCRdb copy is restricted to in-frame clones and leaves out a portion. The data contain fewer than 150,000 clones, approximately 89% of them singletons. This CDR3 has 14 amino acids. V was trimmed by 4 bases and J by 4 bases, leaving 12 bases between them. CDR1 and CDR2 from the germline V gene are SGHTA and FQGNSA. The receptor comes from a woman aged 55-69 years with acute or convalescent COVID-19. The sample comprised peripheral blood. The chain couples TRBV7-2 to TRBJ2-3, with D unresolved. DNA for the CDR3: TGTGCCAGCAGCTCCCCCCCGAGTCCAGATACGCAGTATTTT. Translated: CASSSPPSPDTQYF.